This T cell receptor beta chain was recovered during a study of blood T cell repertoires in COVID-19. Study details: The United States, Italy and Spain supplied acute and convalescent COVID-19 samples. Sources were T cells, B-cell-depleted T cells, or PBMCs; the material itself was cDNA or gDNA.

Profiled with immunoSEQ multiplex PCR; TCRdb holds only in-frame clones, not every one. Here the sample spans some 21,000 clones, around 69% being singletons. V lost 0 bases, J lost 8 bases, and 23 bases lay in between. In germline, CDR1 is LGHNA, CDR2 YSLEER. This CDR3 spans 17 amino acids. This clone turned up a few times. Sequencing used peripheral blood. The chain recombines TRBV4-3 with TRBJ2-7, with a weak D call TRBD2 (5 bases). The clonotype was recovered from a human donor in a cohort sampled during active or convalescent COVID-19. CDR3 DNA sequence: TGCGCCAGCAGCCAAGAAAGGTACGGACTCCTCCTTCCCCAGCAGTACTTC. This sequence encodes CASSQERYGLLLPQQYF.